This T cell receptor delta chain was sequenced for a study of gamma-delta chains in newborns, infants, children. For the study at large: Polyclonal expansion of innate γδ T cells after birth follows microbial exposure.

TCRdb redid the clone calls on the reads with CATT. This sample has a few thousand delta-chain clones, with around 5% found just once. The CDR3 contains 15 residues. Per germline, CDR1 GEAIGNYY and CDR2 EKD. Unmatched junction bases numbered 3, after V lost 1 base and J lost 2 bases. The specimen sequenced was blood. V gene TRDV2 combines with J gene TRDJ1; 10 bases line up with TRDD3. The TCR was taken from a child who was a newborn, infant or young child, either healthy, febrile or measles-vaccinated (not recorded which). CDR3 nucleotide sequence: TGTGCCTGTGACACTGGGGGATACTTGACCGATAAACTCATCTTT. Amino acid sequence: CACDTGGYLTDKLIF.